The T cell receptor beta chain described here comes from a study of blood T cell repertoires in COVID-19. There are 15 residues in the CDR3. With V trimmed by 7 bases and J by 0 bases, 6 bases remained unmatched. The data were produced by immunoSEQ multiplex PCR, yet TCRdb's version contains in-frame clones alone and is incomplete. The table has around 200,000 clones, roughly 80% seen once; the top ten hold roughly 12%. Sequences were obtained from peripheral blood. The genes are TRBV6-7 and TRBJ1-3; TRBD1 agrees at 7 bases. TRBV6-7 qualifies as an ORF whose function is uncertain. This sequence was found in a man aged 45-65 years who had recovered from COVID-19. The CDR3 DNA reads TGTGCCAGCAACCAAGACAGGGACTCTGGAAACACCATATATTTT. Translation gives CASNQDRDSGNTIYF.